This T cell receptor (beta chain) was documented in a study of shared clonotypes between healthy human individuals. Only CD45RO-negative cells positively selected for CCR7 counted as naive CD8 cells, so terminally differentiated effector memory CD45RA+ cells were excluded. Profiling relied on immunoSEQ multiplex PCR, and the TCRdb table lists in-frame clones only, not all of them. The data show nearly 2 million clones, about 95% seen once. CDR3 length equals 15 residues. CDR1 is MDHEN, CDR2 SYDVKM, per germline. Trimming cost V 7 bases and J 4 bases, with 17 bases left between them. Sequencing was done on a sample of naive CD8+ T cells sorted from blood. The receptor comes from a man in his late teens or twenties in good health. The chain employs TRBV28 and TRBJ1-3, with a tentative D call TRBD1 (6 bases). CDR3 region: CASTYRGAGGNTIYF. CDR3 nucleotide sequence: TGTGCCAGCACCTATAGGGGGGCAGGAGGAAACACCATATATTTT. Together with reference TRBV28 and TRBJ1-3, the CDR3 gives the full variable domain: DVKVTQSSRYLVKRTGEKVFLECVQDMDHENMFWYRQDPGLGLRLIYFSYDVKMKEKGDIPEGYSVSREKKERFSLILESASTNQTSMYLCASTYRGAGGNTIYFGEGSWLTVV.